The 28 T cell receptor beta chains presented below share a single source sample, sequenced in a study of shared clonotypes between healthy human individuals. Sequencing was performed with immunoSEQ multiplex PCR; in TCRdb, only in-frame clones are kept and a portion is missing. This table holds 2,500,000 or so clones, about 92% found once. The sequenced material came from naive CD4+ T cells sorted from blood. Subset here: CD45RA+ positively selected. The receptors here all came from a man between 18 and 29 years old in good health.

This sequence joins TRBV6-1 and TRBJ2-6; D possibly corresponds to TRBD1 (6 bases). Trimming shortened V by 1 base and J by 4 bases, and 11 bases separated the two germline ends. The CDR3 is made up of 16 amino acids. CDR1 and CDR2 from the germline V gene are MNHNS and SASEGT. The CDR3 region has the DNA TGTGCCAGCAGTGAAGACAGGGCTTCGGGGGCCAACGTCCTGACTTTC. Protein sequence: CASSEDRASGANVLTF.

The V gene is TRBV5-1, the J gene TRBJ2-7; D may be TRBD1 or TRBD2 (5 bases each). Looked up from germline, CDR1 is SGHRS and CDR2 is YFSETQ. This CDR3 has 15 residues. Trimming pared 4 bases from V and 2 bases from J, leaving 16 bases between. The CDR3 spells CASSGRGDFTYEQYF. CDR3 DNA: TGCGCCAGCAGCGGCAGAGGGGATTTCACCTACGAGCAGTACTTC.

The chain couples TRBV9 to TRBJ1-2, with D possibly matching TRBD1 (6 bases). The V and J ends lost 0 bases and 7 bases respectively, with 16 bases between them. The CDR3 covers 15 residues. Germline V gene data show CDR1 as SGDLS and CDR2 as YYNGEE. The CDR3 sequence: CASSVVAGHSRGYTF. The CDR3 DNA follows: TGTGCCAGCAGCGTAGTAGCGGGACATTCTCGTGGCTACACCTTC.

V is TRBV10-1 and J is TRBJ2-1, with 12 bases that match TRBD2. V lost 3 bases to trimming and J lost 2 bases; unmatched junction nucleotides: 8. This CDR3 region has 18 residues. Per the germline V gene, CDR1 is WNHNN and CDR2 is SYGVQD (reference sequence). The DNA of the CDR3 is TGCGCCAGCAGTGATCCTAGCGGGAGGGGGATGGCCTACAATGAGCAGTTCTTC. Translating gives CASSDPSGRGMAYNEQFF.

CDR3 coding DNA: TGCGCCAGCAGCTTGGAAGGCAAGGACACAGATACGCAGTATTTT. It is translated as CASSLEGKDTDTQYF. The chain employs TRBV5-1 and TRBJ2-3; D is ambiguous. Germline V gene sequence: CDR1 SGHRS, CDR2 YFSETQ. V was clipped by 0 bases and J by 2 bases, with 10 bases between them. This CDR3 is 15 amino acids long.

V gene TRBV18 combines with J gene TRBJ1-4; no clear D gene. CDR3 length equals 14 residues. V dropped 5 bases and J dropped 4 bases, with 11 bases sitting between them. The germline CDR1 and CDR2 sequences are KGHSH and LQKENI. For the CDR3, the DNA is TGTGCCAGCTCAACGGGCATCGGTAATGAAAAACTGTTTTTT. Translation: CASSTGIGNEKLFF.

The chain carries TRBV5-1 and TRBJ2-7; 10 bases map to TRBD2. The germline V gene has CDR1 SGHRS and CDR2 YFSETQ. Trimming took 4 bases from V and 9 from J; bases not matched to a gene: 10. CDR3 length equals 14 residues. DNA of the CDR3: TGCGCCAGCAGCGCTAGCGGGGGCCTAGGTGGGCAGTACTTC. Translated: CASSASGGLGGQYF. Using reference TRBV5-1 and TRBJ2-7 for the parts outside the CDR3, the full variable domain is KAGVTQTPRYLIKTRGQQVTLSCSPISGHRSVSWYQQTPGQGLQFLFEYFSETQRNKGNFPGRFSGRQFSNSRSEMNVSTLELGDSALYLCASSASGGLGGQYFGPGTRLTVT.

The chain uses TRBV11-3 and TRBJ2-7; D might be TRBD2 (6 bases). V dropped 0 bases and J dropped 2 bases, with 11 bases sitting between them. The germline V gene encodes CDR1 SGHNT and CDR2 YENEEA. The CDR3 is 15 residues long. Here the CDR3 DNA reads TGTGCCAGCAGCTTAGACAGCGGAGGGCCCTACGAGCAGTACTTC. It codes for CASSLDSGGPYEQYF.

The chain uses TRBV6-5 and TRBJ1-1; D is uncertain. Germline CDR1 is MNHEY and CDR2 is SVGAGI. The CDR3 covers 15 residues. Trimming took off 2 bases at V and 4 bases at J, with 14 bases between the two ends. The CDR3 spells CASSYALRVGTEAFF. The CDR3 DNA is TGTGCCAGCAGTTACGCTTTGAGGGTGGGCACTGAAGCTTTCTTT.

A note on this clone: Other DNA sequences in this sample translate to the same CDR3. CDR3 DNA: TGCAGCGTTGAAGGGACAGGGGGCCCCTATGGCTACACCTTC. Residues: CSVEGTGGPYGYTF. This chain links TRBV29-1 with TRBJ1-2, with TRBD1 identical over 11 bases. CDR3 length equals 14 residues. Germline V gene sequence: CDR1 SQVTM, CDR2 ANQGSEA. With 1 base clipped from V and 4 bases from J, the junction kept 2 bases outside the gene matches.

The rearrangement joins TRBV4-1 to TRBJ2-1, with D perhaps TRBD1 (6 bases). Trimming pared 3 bases from V and 7 bases from J, leaving 10 bases between. Germline CDR1 and CDR2: MGHRA and YSYEKL. The CDR3 consists of 13 residues. The CDR3 coding sequence is TGCGCCAGCAGCCAGATTCAGGGGAATGAGCAGTTCTTC. The encoded protein is CASSQIQGNEQFF.

CDR3 bases: TGCGCCAGCAGTGTTGGTGGGAGTAGGTACGAGCAGTACTTC. Translated: CASSVGGSRYEQYF. This chain uses TRBV10-1 with TRBJ2-7, with D possibly TRBD2 on 5 matching bases. Germline V CDR1 and CDR2: WNHNN, SYGVQD (reference sequence). V lost 4 bases to trimming and J lost 4 bases, with 14 bases between them. This CDR3 is built from 14 residues.

V and J are TRBV19 and TRBJ2-4, with 8 positions matching TRBD2. The V gene end was trimmed by 6 bases and the J gene end by 2 bases; junction bases not matched to a gene: 12. Per germline, CDR1 LNHDA and CDR2 SQIVND (reference sequence). The CDR3 totals 17 residues. This CDR3 reads CASSDDSLAGSKNIQYF. The CDR3 DNA reads as TGTGCCAGTAGCGATGACTCATTAGCGGGATCCAAAAACATTCAGTACTTC.

This chain connects TRBV6-1 to TRBJ1-2, with D perhaps TRBD1 (5 bases). The CDR3 covers 10 residues. The germline CDR1 and CDR2 sequences are MNHNS and SASEGT. The ends were cut back, 4 bases at V and 13 bases at J, with 10 bases in the middle. DNA of the CDR3: TGTGCCAGCAGTGGTGGGGGAGGCACCTTC. Amino acids: CASSGGGGTF.

The CDR3 nucleotides are TGTGCCACCAGCAGAGGGGGGACAGGGGGCCCCTACGAGCAGTACTTC. It encodes CATSRGGTGGPYEQYF. The chain is built from TRBV15 and TRBJ2-7; 12 bases fit TRBD1. J lost 2 bases, V lost 1 base, and 3 bases had no gene match. The germline V gene encodes CDR1 LNHNV and CDR2 YYDKDF (reference sequence). The CDR3 is made up of 16 amino acids.

The chain couples TRBV6-6 to TRBJ1-6; 9 nucleotides align to TRBD1. The ends lost 6 bases at V and 9 bases at J; junction bases unmatched: 9. This CDR3 has 15 residues. Germline V gene sequence: CDR1 MNHNY, CDR2 SVGAGI (reference sequence). In DNA, the CDR3 is TGTGCCAGCAGCTACGCCGGGACAGGGATTTCACCCCTCCACTTT. Translated, it gives CASSYAGTGISPLHF.

Concerning this clone: Different DNA sequences within this sample yield the same CDR3. The chain carries TRBV20-1 and TRBJ1-2; D uncertain. Germline CDR1 reads DFQATT; CDR2 reads SNEGSKA (reference sequence). V was pared by 2 bases and J by 7 bases, with 8 bases between. The CDR3 length is 11 residues. CDR3 in DNA: TGCAGTGCTAGATCCGGAGGTGGCTACACCTTC. Translation gives CSARSGGGYTF.

This clone has just one count. CDR3 DNA: TGTGCCAGCAGCTTAGCCAGGGTGAACACTGAAGCTTTCTTT. Encoded protein: CASSLARVNTEAFF. This chain links TRBV11-2 with TRBJ1-1; tentative D call: TRBD1 (5 bases). V was shortened by 1 base and J by 0 bases, with 6 bases between the two germline ends. Germline V gene lookup returns CDR1 SGHAT and CDR2 FQNNGV. This CDR3 spans 14 amino acids.

This clone appeared a single time. The gene calls are TRBV7-3 and TRBJ2-1; 8 bases fit TRBD2. Germline values: CDR1 SGHTA, CDR2 FQGTGA. This CDR3 has 17 residues. Losses at the gene ends were 0 bases for V and 8 bases for J; bases not matched to a gene: 12. The CDR3 DNA sequence: TGTGCCAGCAGCTTAACGAGCATAGCGGGGCCTCCCCATGAGCAGTTCTTC. This sequence encodes CASSLTSIAGPPHEQFF.

The chain couples TRBV10-2 to TRBJ2-2; D not resolved. The CDR3 contains 12 residues. In germline, CDR1 is WSHSY, CDR2 SAAADI. V was trimmed by 8 bases and J by 4 bases, leaving 8 bases between them. The CDR3 sequence: CASGIRTGELFF. Here the CDR3 DNA reads TGCGCCAGCGGTATCCGCACCGGGGAGCTGTTTTTT.

V and J are TRBV19 and TRBJ1-1; maybe TRBD1 (5 bases). CDR1 is LNHDA and CDR2 is SQIVND in the germline V gene (reference sequence). V dropped 0 bases and J dropped 6 bases, with 14 bases sitting between them. This CDR3 has 15 amino acids. CDR3: CASSIDRWGFAEAFF. Here the CDR3 DNA reads TGTGCCAGTAGTATAGATCGGTGGGGGTTCGCTGAAGCTTTCTTT.

This chain uses TRBV6-1 with TRBJ2-4; 9 bases agree with TRBD2. Germline V gene data show CDR1 as MNHNS and CDR2 as SASEGT. The CDR3 has 20 amino acids. J lost 0 bases, V lost 0 bases, and 12 bases had no gene match. The CDR3 loop reads CASSEALPSGADLAKNIQYF. CDR3 nucleotide sequence: TGTGCCAGCAGTGAAGCGCTACCTAGCGGGGCTGATCTAGCCAAAAACATTCAGTACTTC.

The chain has TRBV6-1 and TRBJ2-1; no definite D call. The V end was cut by 8 bases, the J end by 5 bases, with 13 bases between. The CDR3 consists of 13 residues. Germline CDR1 is MNHNS and CDR2 is SASEGT. For the CDR3, the DNA is TGTGCCAGCCCATATGGCGCTGACAATGAGCAGTTCTTC. It specifies CASPYGADNEQFF.

This chain uses TRBV2 with TRBJ1-2; D gene ambiguous. V lost 3 bases and J 4 bases, leaving 9 bases between the germline ends. Germline V lookup: CDR1 SNHLY, CDR2 FYNNEI. The CDR3 covers 13 residues. The DNA of the CDR3 is TGTGCCAGCAGTGACGGCAGCATCTATGGCTACACCTTC. This codes for CASSDGSIYGYTF.

The chain has TRBV18 and TRBJ2-2; 9 bases map to TRBD1. The germline gives CDR1 KGHSH, CDR2 LQKENI. This CDR3 is 15 amino acids long. Losses at the gene ends were 5 bases for V and 3 bases for J; bases not matched to a gene: 4. In DNA, the CDR3 is TGTGCCAGCTCATCCCGACAGGGGGACACCGGGGAGCTGTTTTTT. This gives the protein CASSSRQGDTGELFF.

The chain joins TRBV2 to TRBJ2-3; TRBD2 aligns across 10 bases. The germline CDR1 and CDR2 sequences are SNHLY and FYNNEI. J gave up 4 bases and V 4 bases, and 5 bases lay outside the gene matches. The CDR3 spans 15 residues. The CDR3 sequence: CASSALSGGPDTQYF. CDR3 bases: TGTGCCAGCAGTGCCCTTAGCGGGGGGCCAGATACGCAGTATTTT.

This chain connects TRBV7-2 to TRBJ2-3; D is unresolved. The CDR3 contains 15 residues. With 5 bases removed from V and 0 bases from J, the gap between germline ends came to 12 bases. The germline V gene encodes CDR1 SGHTA and CDR2 FQGNSA. The CDR3 sequence is CASSLLGSSTDTQYF. DNA for the CDR3: TGTGCCAGCAGCCTTTTGGGATCTAGCACAGATACGCAGTATTTT. Together with reference TRBV7-2 and TRBJ2-3, the CDR3 gives the full variable domain: GAGVSQSPSNKVTEKGKDVELRCDPISGHTALYWYRQSLGQGLEFLIYFQGNSAPDKSGLPSDRFSAERTGGSVSTLTIQRTQQEDSAVYLCASSLLGSSTDTQYFGPGTRLTVL.

V and J are TRBV7-9 and TRBJ1-1; 7 bases are a match to TRBD1. This CDR3 comprises 13 residues. V lost 6 bases and J lost 4; bases outside the gene matches: 5. Germline CDR1 is SEHNR and CDR2 is FQNEAQ (reference sequence). The CDR3 region is CASSYAGGTEAFF. Written as DNA, the CDR3 is TGTGCCAGCAGTTATGCAGGGGGCACTGAAGCTTTCTTT.